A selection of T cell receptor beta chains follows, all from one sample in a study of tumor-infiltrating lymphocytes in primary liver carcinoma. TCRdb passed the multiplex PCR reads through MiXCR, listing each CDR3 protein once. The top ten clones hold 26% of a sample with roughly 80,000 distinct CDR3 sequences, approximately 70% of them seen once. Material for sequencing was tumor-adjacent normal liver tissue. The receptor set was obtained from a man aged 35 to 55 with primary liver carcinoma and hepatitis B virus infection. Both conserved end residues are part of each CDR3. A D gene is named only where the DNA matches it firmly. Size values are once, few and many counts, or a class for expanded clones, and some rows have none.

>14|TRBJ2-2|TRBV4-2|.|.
TGTGTCAGCAGCACAGGGAGTTACACCGGGGGGCTGTTTTTT
CVSSTGSYTGGLFF
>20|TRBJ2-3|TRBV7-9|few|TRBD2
TGTGCCAGCAGTTGGCTCCCGGGACTAGCGGGAGGGCCGACTTCAGATACACAGTATTTT
CASSWLPGLAGGPTSDTQYF
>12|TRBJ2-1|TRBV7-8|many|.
TGTGCCAGCAGCTTAGATTTGAATGAGCAGTTCTTC
CASSLDLNEQFF
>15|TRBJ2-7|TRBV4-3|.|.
TGCACCAGCAGCCCCACTTTGAGGGGGTCCTACGAGCAGTACTTC
CTSSPTLRGSYEQYF
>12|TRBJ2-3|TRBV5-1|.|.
TGCGCCGGCAGCTTGAATTCAGATACGCAGTATTTT
CAGSLNSDTQYF
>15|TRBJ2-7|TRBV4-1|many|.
TGCGCCAGCAGCCCCCGAGAGGAACTCTTCTACGAGCAGTACTTC
CASSPREELFYEQYF
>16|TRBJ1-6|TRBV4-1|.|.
TGCGCCTGCAGCCAAGATGAGGTTTCCTATAATTCACCCCTCCACTTT
CACSQDEVSYNSPLHF
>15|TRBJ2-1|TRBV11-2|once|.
TGTGCCAGCAGCTTAAGCCATGGGAACTACAATGAGCACTTCTTC
CASSLSHGNYNEHFF
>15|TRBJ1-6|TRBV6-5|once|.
TGTGCCAGCAGTTACATGATAGGGGATAATTCATCCCTCCACTTT
CASSYMIGDNSSLHF
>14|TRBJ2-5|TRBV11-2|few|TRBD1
TGTGCCAGCAGCACGACAGGGGGCGGCGGGACCCAGTACTTC
CASSTTGGGGTQYF
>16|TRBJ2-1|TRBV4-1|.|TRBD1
TGCGCCAGCAGCCCCGAACTAGAGGGGGCTTACAATGAGCAATTCTTC
CASSPELEGAYNEQFF
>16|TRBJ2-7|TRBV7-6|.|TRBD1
TGTGCCAGCAGCTTGCTTACCGGGACAGGGAGCCACGAGCAGTACTTC
CASSLLTGTGSHEQYF
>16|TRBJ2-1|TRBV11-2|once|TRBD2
TGTGTCAGCAAGACTATCATAGCGGGAGGGTACAATGAGCAGTTCTTC
CVSKTIIAGGYNEQFF
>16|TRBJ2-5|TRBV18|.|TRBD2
TGTGCCAACTCACCACCGGCTAGCGGATGGCAAGAGACCCAGTACTTC
CANSPPASGWQETQYF
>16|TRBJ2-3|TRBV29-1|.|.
TGCAGCGTTGACTCGACAGCTGCGACATTCACAGATACGCAGTATTTT
CSVDSTAATFTDTQYF
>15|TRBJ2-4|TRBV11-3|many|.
TGTGCCAGCAGCTTCGGGGTGATAGCCAAAAACATTCAGTACTTC
CASSFGVIAKNIQYF
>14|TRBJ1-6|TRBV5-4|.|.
TGTGCCAGCATCTTAGCGGGAGGCTATTCACCCCTCCACTTT
CASILAGGYSPLHF
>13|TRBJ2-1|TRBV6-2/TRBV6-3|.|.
TGTGCCAGCAGTACTACAGGGTACGGTGGGCAGTCCTTC
CASSTTGYGGQSF
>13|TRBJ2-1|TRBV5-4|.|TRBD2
TGTGCCAGCAGTGCAACCGGGACTAATGAGCAGCTCTTC
CASSATGTNEQLF
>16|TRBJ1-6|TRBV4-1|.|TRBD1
TGCGCCAGCAGCCACCACGTGCAGGGGGCGGATTCACCCCTCCACTTT
CASSHHVQGADSPLHF
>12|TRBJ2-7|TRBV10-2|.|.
TGCGCCAGCGGGCACTATACTGATGAGCAGTACTTC
CASGHYTDEQYF
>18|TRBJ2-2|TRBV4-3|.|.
TGCGCCAGCAGCCAAGCGAGGTCTGGGAGCATAGGGACCGGGGAGCTGTTTTTT
CASSQARSGSIGTGELFF
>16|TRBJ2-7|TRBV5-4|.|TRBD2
TGTACCAGCAGCGGCTTCGGGGCGGGAGCTACCTACGAGCAGTACTTC
CTSSGFGAGATYEQYF
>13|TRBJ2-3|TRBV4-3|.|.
TGTGCCAGCAGCCAAGATCACCCAGATACGCAGTATTTT
CASSQDHPDTQYF
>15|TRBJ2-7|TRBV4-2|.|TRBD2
TGTGCCAGCAGCCACTCTAGCGGGAACTCCTACGAGCAGTGCTTC
CASSHSSGNSYEQCF
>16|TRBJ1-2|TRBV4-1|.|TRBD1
TGCGCCAGCAGCCAGGGAGGGACAGGATCTAACTATGACTACATCTTC
CASSQGGTGSNYDYIF
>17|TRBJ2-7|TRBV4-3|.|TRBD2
TGCGCCAGCAGCCAAGATTGGAGTAGCGGGAGGGCCTACGAGGAATACTTC
CASSQDWSSGRAYEEYF
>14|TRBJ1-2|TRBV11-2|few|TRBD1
TGCTCCAGCAGCTTAGCCGGACAGGGTAATGGCTACACCTTC
CSSSLAGQGNGYTF
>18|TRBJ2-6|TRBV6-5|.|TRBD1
TGTGCCAGCAGTCTTTGGACAGGGACGAAAGCTGGGGCCAACGTCCTGACTTTC
CASSLWTGTKAGANVLTF
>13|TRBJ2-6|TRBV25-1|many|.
TGTGCCAGTCTGGGCTCTGGGGCCAACGTCCTGACTTTC
CASLGSGANVLTF
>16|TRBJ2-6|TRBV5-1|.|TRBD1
TGCGCCTGCAACTGGGGACAGAACTCTGGGGCCAACGTCCTGACTTTC
CACNWGQNSGANVLTF
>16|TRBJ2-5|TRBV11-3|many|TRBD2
TGTGCCAGCAGCACAGGGACTAGCGGGAGCGGGGAGACCCAGTACTTC
CASSTGTSGSGETQYF
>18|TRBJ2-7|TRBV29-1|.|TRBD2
TGCAGCGTTGATTGGGGTAGTTCGGGGTCTAGCGGGACCTATGAGCAGTACTTC
CSVDWGSSGSSGTYEQYF
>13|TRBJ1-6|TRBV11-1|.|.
TGTGCCTGCAGCTTAAAAGGGAACTCAGCCCTACACTTT
CACSLKGNSALHF
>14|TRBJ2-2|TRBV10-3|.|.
TGTGCCATCAAAGGGATCTCGAACACCGGGGAGCTGTTTTTT
CAIKGISNTGELFF
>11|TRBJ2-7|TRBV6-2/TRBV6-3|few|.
TGTGCCAGCAGTTACACCTACGAGCAGTACTTC
CASSYTYEQYF
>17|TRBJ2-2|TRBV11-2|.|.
TGTGCCAGTAGCTTAGATAGCAGGAGGACGAACACCGGGGAGCTGTTTTTT
CASSLDSRRTNTGELFF
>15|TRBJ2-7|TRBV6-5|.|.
TGTGCCAGCGGTCCGACCGGGACTTTTTTAGCCGAGCAGTACTTC
CASGPTGTFLAEQYF
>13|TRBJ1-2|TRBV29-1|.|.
TGCAGCGTTGCCCTAAGAGGGGACTATGGCTATATCTTC
CSVALRGDYGYIF
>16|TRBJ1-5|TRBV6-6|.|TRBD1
TGTGTCAGCAAGACGGGGACAGTCGATAACAATCAGCCCCAGCATTTT
CVSKTGTVDNNQPQHF
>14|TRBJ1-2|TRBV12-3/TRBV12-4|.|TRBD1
TGTGCCAGCAGCCGGGGACAGAACTTGTATGGCTACACCTTC
CASSRGQNLYGYTF
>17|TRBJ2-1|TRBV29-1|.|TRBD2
TGCAGCGTCTCCAGGACTAGCGGCTCGAGCTCCTACAATGAGCAGTTCTTC
CSVSRTSGSSSYNEQFF
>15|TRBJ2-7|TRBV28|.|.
TGTGCCAGCAGTTCTTACTCGAGGAGCTCCTACGAGCAGTACTTC
CASSSYSRSSYEQYF
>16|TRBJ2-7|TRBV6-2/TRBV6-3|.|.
TGTGCCAGCAGTTACTCGACTATGATGGGAGACTACAAGCAGTACTTC
CASSYSTMMGDYKQYF